The clone carrying this T cell receptor (beta chain) was seen once. The data derive from a study of blood T cells in healthy people across ages. A second PCR, run for about 6 to 12 cycles, used a sample-barcoded 5' primer plus a J-beta primer mix. MiXCR, applied by TCRdb to the 5' RACE reads, yields one record per CDR3 protein. The table lists about 1,000,000 distinct CDR3 sequences, 35% to 55% of them singletons. The sample comprised blood. The receptor was isolated from a woman aged 55-69 years in good health.

The CDR3 DNA reads as TGTGCCACCAGCAGAGAAACCAGGCAGGGGGTAGGATACGAGCAGTACTTC. It specifies CATSRETRQGVGYEQYF. The chain combines TRBV15 with TRBJ2-7, with 7 bases lining up with TRBD1. Germline V gene data show CDR1 as LNHNV and CDR2 as YYDKDF (reference sequence). V shed 0 bases and J 4 bases; nucleotides not matched to a gene: 12. The CDR3 has 17 amino acids.